This T cell receptor (beta chain) is drawn from a study of cytomegalovirus exposure and HLA in healthy donors. General study results and limits: Cytomegalovirus-associated TCR beta chains were listed, numbering more than 150. A classifier reportedly called cytomegalovirus status with high sensitivity and specificity.

Assay: immunoSEQ multiplex PCR; the TCRdb copy retains only in-frame clones and omits some. The table has fewer than 150,000 clones, 80% to 90% seen once. This clone came up a few times. No antigen is known for it. The length of the CDR3 is 15 residues. Germline-derived CDR1 and CDR2 are SGHTA and FQGTGA. V lost 6 bases and J lost 1; bases outside the gene matches: 5. Sequenced input: PBMCs. The source of this sequence is a woman aged 18-30 years in good health and CMV-seropositive. This chain joins TRBV7-3 and TRBJ2-2, with 7 bases that match TRBD2. Here the CDR3 DNA reads TGTGCCAGCAGTCCTTGGACTAGGAACACCGGGGAGCTGTTTTTT. Translation: CASSPWTRNTGELFF.